Listed here are 5 T cell receptor beta chains from one sample, sequenced in a study of blood T cell repertoires in COVID-19. TCRdb keeps only in-frame clones here, not all; method: immunoSEQ multiplex PCR. The sample lists fewer than 200,000 clones, roughly 80% occurring once. The specimen was peripheral blood. These receptors all stem from an elderly woman with COVID-19, enrolled during active disease.

This chain connects TRBV15 to TRBJ2-5, with a weak D call TRBD1 (6 bases). Germline V gene sequence: CDR1 LNHNV, CDR2 YYDKDF (reference sequence). The CDR3 is 15 residues long. V lost 0 bases and J lost 5, with 13 bases in between. CDR3 region: CATSRDPARGETQYF. Written as DNA, the CDR3 is TGTGCCACCAGCAGAGATCCCGCCAGGGGTGAGACCCAGTACTTC.

This sequence joins TRBV18 and TRBJ2-1, with 9 nucleotides matching TRBD2. V shed 1 base and J 9 bases; nucleotides not matched to a gene: 16. The CDR3 has 18 amino acids. Per germline, CDR1 KGHSH and CDR2 LQKENI. The CDR3 spells CASSPRRHGAGGRGEQFF. As DNA, the CDR3 is TGTGCCAGCTCACCACGGCGACACGGAGCGGGAGGTCGGGGTGAGCAGTTCTTC.

The rearrangement links TRBV10-3 to TRBJ1-1, with a possible D match to TRBD1 (5 bases). The CDR3 consists of 16 residues. Germline V gives CDR1 ENHRY, CDR2 SYGVKD. With 2 bases removed from V and 1 base from J, the gap between germline ends came to 14 bases. The CDR3 reads CAISEGRVQGNTEAFF. DNA for the CDR3: TGTGCCATCAGTGAGGGCAGGGTACAAGGGAACACTGAAGCTTTCTTT.

The chain couples TRBV21-1 to TRBJ2-3; the table's D call, TRBD2, has no DNA check behind it. TRBV21-1 is noted as a pseudogene. The CDR3 contains 14 residues. The CDR3 bases are TGTGCCAGCGCATCTGGGACTAACACAGATACGCAGTATTTT. This codes for CASASGTNTDTQYF.

This rearrangement joins TRBV4-1 to TRBJ1-1, with TRBD1 identical over 7 bases. In germline, CDR1 is MGHRA, CDR2 YSYEKL. V lost 0 bases, J lost 2 bases, and 3 bases stayed unmatched. The CDR3 length is 15 residues. CDR3 nucleotides: TGCGCCAGCAGCCAAGATGGGACAGACAACACTGAAGCTTTCTTT. Its protein is CASSQDGTDNTEAFF.